This T cell receptor beta chain originates from a study of blood T cell repertoires in COVID-19. Across the whole study: Whether acute or convalescent, the COVID-19 samples came from the United States, Italy and Spain. PBMCs, B-cell-depleted T cells, or T cells were the source of the cDNA or gDNA that made up the material.

Authors' data handling: Amplified reference gene primers provided the basis for estimating nucleated cell counts. Produced via immunoSEQ multiplex PCR; TCRdb's table is partial and in-frame only. The D gene and trimming were derived from the DNA, and the V and J assignments and clone size from that table. Here the sample spans roughly 130,000 clones, about four fifths being singletons. The source is a woman aged 50 to 60 with acute or convalescent COVID-19. Input material: peripheral blood.

The CDR3 is CASSLPQRGGYEQYF. In nucleotides, the CDR3 is TGCGCCAGCAGTCTCCCACAGCGGGGGGGCTACGAGCAGTACTTC. This chain links TRBV23-1 with TRBJ2-7; 10 bases line up with TRBD2. TRBV23-1 qualifies as an ORF whose function is uncertain. V gave up 4 bases and J gave up 3 bases; unmatched junction bases: 6. CDR3 length: 15 amino acids.